The 18 T cell receptor beta chains presented below share a single source sample, sequenced in a study of blood T cell repertoires in COVID-19 (dated by TCRdb to 2018 to 2021). Receptor amplification or capture employed the immunoSEQ multiplex PCR assay. Imported from immuneACCESS, the table was reduced by TCRdb to in-frame sequences with V and J called. These copies leave out some clones; in studies compared against another copy, an unresolved V gene accounts for under half, and the cause of the remainder is not known. The sample profile shows approximately 300,000 clones; 90% of them were found once. The top ten clonotypes cover approximately 2.5% of the sample. The sequenced sample was PBMCs or T cells enriched from blood (not recorded which). These receptors originate from a man between 60 and 75 years old who had recovered from COVID-19.

The gene calls are TRBV6-5 and TRBJ1-3; no clear D. V shed 5 bases and J shed 4 bases, with 6 bases lying between them. Germline values: CDR1 MNHEY, CDR2 SVGAGI. The CDR3 length is 12 residues. The CDR3 DNA reads TGTGCCAGCAGTCCCTCCGGAAACACCATATATTTT. This codes for CASSPSGNTIYF.

This clone has ten or more counts. The V gene is TRBV28, the J gene TRBJ2-1; D call uncertain. There are 15 residues in the CDR3. V was cut by 2 bases and J by 7 bases, with 15 bases left in between. Germline CDR1 is MDHEN and CDR2 is SYDVKM. CDR3 nucleotide sequence: TGTGCCAGCAGTTTAGCCAGGCAGGATAAGAATGAGCAGTTCTTC. Translated, it gives CASSLARQDKNEQFF.

V and J are TRBV5-3 and TRBJ1-4, with 7 bases matching TRBD1. TRBV5-3 is marked as an open reading frame, function uncertain. This CDR3 spans 20 amino acids. V shed 3 bases, J shed 3 bases, and the junction held 20 bases outside the gene matches. The CDR3 DNA reads TGTGCCAGAAGCTCAGTTAGTGTATACAGGGCCCAGGGGGCTAATGAAAAACTGTTTTTT. Protein product: CARSSVSVYRAQGANEKLFF.

This rearrangement joins TRBV29-1 to TRBJ1-2; D may be TRBD1 (5 bases). The CDR3 length is 14 residues. Germline V gene lookup returns CDR1 SQVTM and CDR2 ANQGSEA. V was shortened by 3 bases and J by 0 bases, with 11 bases between the two germline ends. The CDR3, as DNA: TGCAGCGTTGAGCTGGGGGGAACTAACTATGGCTACACCTTC. This gives the protein CSVELGGTNYGYTF.

The rearrangement joins TRBV2 to TRBJ1-2, with TRBD1 identical over 10 bases. Germline lookup yields CDR1 SNHLY and CDR2 FYNNEI. This CDR3 has 13 amino acids. V lost 10 bases to trimming and J lost 0 bases; unmatched junction nucleotides: 2. The CDR3 sequence: CANGQGANYGYTF. In nucleotides, the CDR3 is TGTGCCAACGGACAGGGGGCTAACTATGGCTACACCTTC.

J is TRBJ2-2 and V is TRBV11-3; 7 bases line up with TRBD2. This CDR3 comprises 16 residues. Unmatched junction bases numbered 10, after V lost 2 bases and J lost 7 bases. In germline, CDR1 is SGHNT, CDR2 YENEEA. This CDR3 is CASSLPLQGGIGELFF. The CDR3 DNA reads as TGTGCCAGCAGCTTACCTTTGCAGGGAGGGATCGGGGAGCTGTTTTTT.

The rearrangement links TRBV7-3 to TRBJ2-1; TRBD2 matches at 12 bases. Trimming cost V 5 bases and J 6 bases; bases outside gene matches: 8. This CDR3 is 16 amino acids long. In germline, CDR1 is SGHTA, CDR2 FQGTGA. CDR3 in amino acids: CASSRGPGLAGNEQFF. The CDR3 DNA reads as TGTGCCAGCAGCCGAGGACCGGGACTAGCGGGCAATGAGCAGTTCTTC.

This chain links TRBV7-9 with TRBJ2-7, with TRBD1 matching 7 bases. Germline V gene data show CDR1 as SEHNR and CDR2 as FQNEAQ (reference sequence). The CDR3 loop spans 13 amino acids. The V and J ends lost 4 bases and 6 bases, in that order; junction bases with no gene match: 6. The CDR3 DNA sequence: TGTGCCAGCAGCTCCCAGACAGGGATCGAGCAGTACTTC. As protein: CASSSQTGIEQYF.

This rearrangement joins TRBV19 to TRBJ2-7, with TRBD2 matching 11 bases. The CDR3 contains 15 residues. Trimming removed 4 bases from V and 2 bases from J; junction bases left unmatched: 4. Germline V CDR1 and CDR2: LNHDA, SQIVND (reference sequence). The CDR3 bases are TGTGCCAGTAGTAAGACTAGCGGGACAGCCTACGAGCAGTACTTC. This gives the protein CASSKTSGTAYEQYF.

The CDR3 here is CATNRDSTDTQYF. In nucleotides, the CDR3 is TGTGCCACAAACAGAGACAGCACAGATACGCAGTATTTT. The J gene is TRBJ2-3, the V gene TRBV24-1; D uncertain. V was trimmed by 10 bases and J by 0 bases, leaving 10 bases between them. Germline CDR1 is KGHDR and CDR2 is SFDVKD. This CDR3 region has 13 residues.

The V and J genes are TRBV6-5 and TRBJ1-5; a weak D match, TRBD1 (5 bases). CDR3 size: 13 residues. In germline, CDR1 is MNHEY, CDR2 SVGAGI. Between the trimmed V and J ends, which lost 6 bases and 6 bases, there was a span of 12 bases. DNA of the CDR3: TGTGCCAGCAGCCTCCAGGGTACTCAGCCCCAGCATTTT. Encoded protein: CASSLQGTQPQHF.

This sequence joins TRBV19 and TRBJ1-2, with a possible D match to TRBD1 (6 bases). Germline CDR1 reads LNHDA; CDR2 reads SQIVND (reference sequence). This CDR3 has 16 residues. The V end lost 6 bases, the J end lost 4 bases, and 21 bases lay between the germline ends. The chain's CDR3 is CASSRGLDRRPYGYTF. CDR3 coding DNA: TGTGCCAGTAGCCGAGGGCTGGACAGACGACCCTATGGCTACACCTTC.

This clone has more than one count but fewer than ten. The genes are TRBV21-1 and TRBJ2-7; TRBD2 is the table's D call, not checked against the DNA. TRBV21-1 is reported as a pseudogene. CDR3 length: 13 amino acids. The CDR3 is CASSKEGPSEQYF. The CDR3 DNA is TGTGCCAGCAGCAAGGAGGGACCATCAGAGCAGTACTTC.

The chain combines TRBV19 with TRBJ2-3; D unclear. This CDR3 region has 15 residues. The germline CDR1 and CDR2 sequences are LNHDA and SQIVND (reference sequence). V was shortened by 7 bases and J by 2 bases, with 16 bases between the two germline ends. The CDR3 sequence is CASTFAGRDTDTQYF. The CDR3 bases are TGTGCCAGTACTTTCGCCGGTCGTGACACAGATACGCAGTATTTT.

For the CDR3, the DNA is TGTGCCAGCAGATCTACTAGCGGGGGATTCACAGATACGCAGTATTTT. Translated: CASRSTSGGFTDTQYF. This chain uses TRBV3-1 (or the pseudogene TRBV3-2) with TRBJ2-3; 11 positions agree with TRBD2. CDR1 and CDR2 (germline): LGHDT, YNNKEL (reference sequence). CDR3 length equals 16 residues. Losses at the gene ends were 6 bases for V and 2 bases for J; bases not matched to a gene: 7.

The genes are TRBV18 and TRBJ2-1; 8 bases are a match to TRBD2. Germline loops: CDR1 KGHSH, CDR2 LQKENI. The ends lost 4 bases at V and 5 bases at J; junction bases unmatched: 7. This CDR3 is built from 15 residues. The CDR3 nucleotides read TGTGCCAGCTCACTACGGACTAGCCGAGACAATGAGCAGTTCTTC. Translating gives CASSLRTSRDNEQFF.

This clone has a single count. The V and J genes are TRBV5-1 and TRBJ1-3, with D unclear. The CDR3 has 14 amino acids. Germline-derived CDR1 and CDR2 are SGHRS and YFSETQ. Trimming left V 4 bases short and J 3 bases short, with 11 bases between. Here the CDR3 reads CASSTTSIGNTIYF. The CDR3 DNA reads TGCGCCAGCAGCACAACATCCATTGGAAACACCATATATTTT.

The V call is TRBV9, the J call TRBJ1-3; no definite D call. Trimming removed 0 bases from V and 1 base from J, with 5 bases in between. The germline V gene has CDR1 SGDLS and CDR2 YYNGEE. The CDR3 is 14 amino acids. The CDR3 here is CASSVEQSGNTIYF. The CDR3 DNA sequence: TGTGCCAGCAGCGTAGAACAGTCTGGAAACACCATATATTTT.